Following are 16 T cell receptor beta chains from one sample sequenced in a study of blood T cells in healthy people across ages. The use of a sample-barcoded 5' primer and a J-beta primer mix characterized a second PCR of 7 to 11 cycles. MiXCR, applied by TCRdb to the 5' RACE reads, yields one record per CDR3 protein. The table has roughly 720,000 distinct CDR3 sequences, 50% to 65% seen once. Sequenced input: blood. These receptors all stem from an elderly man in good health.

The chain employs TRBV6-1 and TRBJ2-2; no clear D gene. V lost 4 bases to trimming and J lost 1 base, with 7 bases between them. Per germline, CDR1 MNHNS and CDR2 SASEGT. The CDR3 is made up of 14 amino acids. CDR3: CASSGLKNTGELFF. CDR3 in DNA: TGTGCCAGCAGTGGTCTCAAGAACACCGGGGAGCTGTTTTTT.

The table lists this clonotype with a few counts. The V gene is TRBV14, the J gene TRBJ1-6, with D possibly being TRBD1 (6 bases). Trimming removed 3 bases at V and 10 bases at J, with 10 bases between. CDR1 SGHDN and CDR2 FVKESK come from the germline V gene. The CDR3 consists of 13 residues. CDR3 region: CASSHTGKSPLHF. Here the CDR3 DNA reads TGTGCCAGCAGCCATACAGGGAAGTCACCCCTCCACTTT. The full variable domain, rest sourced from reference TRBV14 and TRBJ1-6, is EAGVTQFPSHSVIEKGQTVTLRCDPISGHDNLYWYRRVMGKEIKFLLHFVKESKQDESGMPNNRFLAERTGGTYSTLKVQPAELEDSGVYFCASSHTGKSPLHFGNGTRLTVT.

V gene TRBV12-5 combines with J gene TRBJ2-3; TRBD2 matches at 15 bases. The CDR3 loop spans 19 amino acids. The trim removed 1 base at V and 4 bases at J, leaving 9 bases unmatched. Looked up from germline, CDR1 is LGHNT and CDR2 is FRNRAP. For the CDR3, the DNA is TGTGCTAGTGGTTTGGACGGACTAGCGGGAGGGCCCAGGGCAGATACGCAGTATTTT. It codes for CASGLDGLAGGPRADTQYF.

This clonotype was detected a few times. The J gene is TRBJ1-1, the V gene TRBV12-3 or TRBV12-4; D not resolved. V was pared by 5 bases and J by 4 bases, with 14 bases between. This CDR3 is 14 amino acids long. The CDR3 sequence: CASSPRVGGTEAFF. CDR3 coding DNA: TGTGCCAGCAGTCCCCGGGTGGGCGGCACTGAAGCTTTCTTT.

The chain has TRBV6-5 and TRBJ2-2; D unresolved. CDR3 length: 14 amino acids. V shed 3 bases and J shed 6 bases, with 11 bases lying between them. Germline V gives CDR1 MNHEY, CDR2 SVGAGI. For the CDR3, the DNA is TGTGCCAGCAGTTATCGCAACGAGGCCGGGGAGCTGTTTTTT. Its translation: CASSYRNEAGELFF.

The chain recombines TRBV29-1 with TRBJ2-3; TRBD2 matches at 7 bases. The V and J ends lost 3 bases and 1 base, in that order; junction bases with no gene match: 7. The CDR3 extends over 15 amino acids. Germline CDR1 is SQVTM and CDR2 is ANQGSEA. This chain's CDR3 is CSVEGGVGGTDTQYF. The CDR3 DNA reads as TGCAGCGTTGAGGGGGGGGTAGGGGGCACAGATACGCAGTATTTT.

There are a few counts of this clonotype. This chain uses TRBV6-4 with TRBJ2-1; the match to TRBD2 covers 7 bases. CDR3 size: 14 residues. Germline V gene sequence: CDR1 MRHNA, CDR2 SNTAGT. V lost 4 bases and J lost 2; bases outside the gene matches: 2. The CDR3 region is CASSALAAYNEQFF. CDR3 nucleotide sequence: TGTGCCAGCAGTGCTCTAGCGGCCTACAATGAGCAGTTCTTC.

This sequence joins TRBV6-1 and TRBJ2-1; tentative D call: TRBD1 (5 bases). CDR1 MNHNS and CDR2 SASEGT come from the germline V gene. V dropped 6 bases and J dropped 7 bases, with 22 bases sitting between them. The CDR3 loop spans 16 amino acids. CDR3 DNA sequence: TGTGCCAGCAGCAGGGTGAGAGGTGTGGAGATTAATGAGCAGTTCTTC. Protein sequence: CASSRVRGVEINEQFF.

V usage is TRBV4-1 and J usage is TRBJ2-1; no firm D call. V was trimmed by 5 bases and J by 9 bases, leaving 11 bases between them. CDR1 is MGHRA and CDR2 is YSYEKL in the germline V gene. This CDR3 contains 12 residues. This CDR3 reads CASSVLSGEQFF. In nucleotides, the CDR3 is TGCGCCAGCAGCGTGTTAAGTGGTGAGCAGTTCTTC.

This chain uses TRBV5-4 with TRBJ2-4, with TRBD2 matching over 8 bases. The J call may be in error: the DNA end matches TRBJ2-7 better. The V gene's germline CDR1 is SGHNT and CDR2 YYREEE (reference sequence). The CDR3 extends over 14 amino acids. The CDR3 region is CASSPGGPNYEQYF. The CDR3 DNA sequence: TGTGCCAGCAGCCCGGGAGGGCCTAACTACGAGCAGTACTTC.

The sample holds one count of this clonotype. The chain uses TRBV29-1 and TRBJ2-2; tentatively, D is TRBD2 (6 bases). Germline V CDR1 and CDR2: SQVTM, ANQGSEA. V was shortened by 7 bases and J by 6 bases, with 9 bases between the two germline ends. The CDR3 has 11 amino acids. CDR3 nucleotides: TGCAGCGCGGGGGACGCCGGGGAGCTGTTTTTT. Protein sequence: CSAGDAGELFF.

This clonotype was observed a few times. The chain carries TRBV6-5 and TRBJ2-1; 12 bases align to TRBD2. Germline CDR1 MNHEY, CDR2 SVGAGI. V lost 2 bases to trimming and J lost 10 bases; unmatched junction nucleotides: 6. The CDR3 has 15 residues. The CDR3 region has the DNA TGTGCCAGCAGTTACCTAGCGGGAGGGGTAGGCGAGCAGTTCTTC. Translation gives CASSYLAGGVGEQFF.

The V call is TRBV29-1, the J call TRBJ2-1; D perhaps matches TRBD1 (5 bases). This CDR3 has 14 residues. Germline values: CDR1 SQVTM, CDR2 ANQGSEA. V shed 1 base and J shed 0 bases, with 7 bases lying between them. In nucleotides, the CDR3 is TGCAGCGTTGAAGGGGGCATCTCCTACAATGAGCAGTTCTTC. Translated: CSVEGGISYNEQFF.

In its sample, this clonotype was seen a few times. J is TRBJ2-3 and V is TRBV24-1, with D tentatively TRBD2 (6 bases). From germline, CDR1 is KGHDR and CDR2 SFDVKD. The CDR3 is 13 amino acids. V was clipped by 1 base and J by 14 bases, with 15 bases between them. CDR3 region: CATSDFRGRYAYF. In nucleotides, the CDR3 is TGTGCCACCAGTGATTTCCGGGGGAGATACGCGTATTTT.

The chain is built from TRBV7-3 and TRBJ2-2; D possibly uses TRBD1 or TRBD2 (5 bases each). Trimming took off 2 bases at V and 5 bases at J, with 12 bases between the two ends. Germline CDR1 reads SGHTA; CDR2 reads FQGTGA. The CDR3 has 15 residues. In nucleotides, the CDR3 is TGTGCCAGCAGCTTAGCTGGGGGAACTACCGGGGAGCTGTTTTTT. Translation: CASSLAGGTTGELFF.

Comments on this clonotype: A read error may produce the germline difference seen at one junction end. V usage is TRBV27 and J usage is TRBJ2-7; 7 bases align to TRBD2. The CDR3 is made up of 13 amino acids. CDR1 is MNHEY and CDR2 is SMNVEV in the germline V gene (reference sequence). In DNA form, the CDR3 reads TGTGCCAACAGTTTCGGCGGGAGTCTCGAGCAGTACTTC. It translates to CANSFGGSLEQYF.